This TCR beta chain came from a study of vaccination effects on CD4 cells after COVID-19. Overall study context: Either the BNT162b2 or mRNA-1273 vaccine was given to participants in two doses. The study's findings and limits: There was marked clonal contraction among infection- and vaccine-induced clones late after vaccination.

The assay was immunoSEQ multiplex PCR, and TCRdb's table has in-frame clones only and misses some. The sample includes about 74,000 clones, 77% of them seen just once. Germline values: CDR1 SGHNT, CDR2 YYREEE (reference sequence). J was trimmed by 5 bases and V by 3 bases; bases with no gene match: 9. The CDR3 sequence is 16 residues long. This clone was observed once. The antigen remains unidentified. Between days 9 and 11 of culture, CD4+ T cells were separated out. Among the vaccine recipients, none had a prior SARS-CoV-2 infection, and nucleocapsid antibodies were negative. This sequence originates from a human donor who received a COVID-19 vaccine. This chain joins TRBV5-4 and TRBJ2-1; 9 bases are a match to TRBD2. The starting material was CD4+ T cells from PBMCs cultured without peptide, obtained before COVID-19 vaccination. The CDR3 loop is CASSSPSGGGDNEQFF. As DNA, the CDR3 is TGTGCCAGCAGCTCGCCCTCTGGCGGGGGGGACAATGAGCAGTTCTTC.